This paragraph covers one TCR beta chain sequence. TCRdb re-derived calls from the 5' RACE reads in MiXCR, one entry per CDR3 protein. The table lists approximately 58,000 distinct CDR3 sequences, around 24% of them singletons. Tregs were sorted as CD4+CD25+CD127-/low cells. The CDR3 is 15 amino acids. Between the trimmed V and J ends, which lost 4 bases and 2 bases, there was a span of 12 bases. Germline CDR1 is SGHRS and CDR2 is YFSETQ. The chain employs TRBV5-1 and TRBJ2-2; a weak D match, TRBD1 (6 bases). Specimen: tumor-infiltrating Tregs sorted from the breast tumor. This sequence originates from a female donor with breast cancer. CDR3 protein: CASSVGTTNTGELFF. In nucleotides, the CDR3 is TGCGCCAGCAGCGTCGGGACAACTAACACCGGGGAGCTGTTTTTT.